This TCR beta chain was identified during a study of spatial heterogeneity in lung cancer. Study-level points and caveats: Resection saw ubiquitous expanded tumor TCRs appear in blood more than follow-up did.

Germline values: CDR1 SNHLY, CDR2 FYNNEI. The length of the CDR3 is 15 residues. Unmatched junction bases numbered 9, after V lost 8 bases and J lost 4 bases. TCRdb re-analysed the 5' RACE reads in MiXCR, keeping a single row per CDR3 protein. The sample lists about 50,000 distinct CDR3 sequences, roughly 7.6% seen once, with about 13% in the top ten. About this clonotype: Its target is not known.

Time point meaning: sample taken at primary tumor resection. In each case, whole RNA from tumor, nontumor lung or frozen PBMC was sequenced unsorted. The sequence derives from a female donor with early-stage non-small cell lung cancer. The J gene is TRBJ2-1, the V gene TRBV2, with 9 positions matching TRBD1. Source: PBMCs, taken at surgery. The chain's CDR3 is CASPNTGGGYNEQFF. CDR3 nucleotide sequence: TGTGCCAGCCCCAATACAGGGGGCGGGTACAATGAGCAGTTCTTC.